The present T cell receptor beta chain was sequenced within a study of T-cell reconstitution after alpha-beta-depleted transplantation in children. Library preparation (for TCRbeta) was performed with unique molecular identifiers. TCRdb passed the PCR reads through MiXCR, listing each CDR3 protein once. The sample lists a few hundred thousand distinct CDR3 sequences, approximately 10% occurring once. The table lists this clonotype with many counts. Looked up from germline, CDR1 is SEHNR and CDR2 is FQNEAQ (reference sequence). V lost 2 bases to trimming and J lost 7 bases, with 9 bases between them. The CDR3 consists of 12 residues.

The chain employs TRBV7-9 and TRBJ2-7; D uncertain. This sample comprised peripheral blood, obtained 180 days after TCRalphabeta/CD19-depleted stem cell transplant. This clonotype was obtained from a male patient aged 2 to 10 who had a stem cell transplant for chronic granulomatous disease, so the T cells may come from the graft donor. Written as DNA, the CDR3 is TGTGCCAGCAGCTTAACGGTCGGGGAGCAGTACTTC. Translation: CASSLTVGEQYF.